This T cell receptor (beta chain) came from a study of CDR3 diversity in severe acne. One entry per CDR3 protein, called by TCRdb with MiXCR from the PCR reads. This table has approximately 90,000 distinct CDR3 sequences, roughly half appearing once. The sequenced sample consisted of blood. The clonotype comes from a male donor in good health, serving as a control.

In DNA form, the CDR3 reads TGTGCCAGTAGCCCCGCGGGACAGGGACGGGTTCTGAGTGAAAAACTGTTTTTT. It is translated as CASSPAGQGRVLSEKLFF. This sequence joins TRBV7-2 and TRBJ1-4; 9 nucleotides line up with TRBD1. CDR1 and CDR2 (germline): SGHTA, FQGNSA. The CDR3 extends over 18 amino acids. V lost 9 bases to trimming and J lost 7 bases; unmatched junction nucleotides: 21.